The 9 T cell receptor beta chains presented below share a single source sample, sequenced in a study of blood T cell repertoires in COVID-19. The assay was immunoSEQ multiplex PCR, and TCRdb's table has in-frame clones only and misses some. The sample yields 210,000 or so clones, roughly nine tenths seen once. The specimen sequenced was peripheral blood. The receptor set was obtained from a man aged 30 to 39 with acute or convalescent COVID-19.

J is TRBJ2-7 and V is TRBV3-1 (or the pseudogene TRBV3-2); 10 bases align to TRBD2. Germline trimming cut 2 bases from V and 3 bases from J; bases unmatched to any gene: 13. CDR3 length equals 18 residues. CDR1 LGHDT and CDR2 YNNKEL come from the germline V gene (reference sequence). DNA for the CDR3: TGTGCCAGCAGCCAACTCAGTAGAGGACTAGCGGCGTTCTACGAGCAGTACTTC. This encodes CASSQLSRGLAAFYEQYF.

CDR3 nucleotides: TGTGCCAGCAGCCTTAGACGACAGGGGGCTTTCAATGGCTACACCTTC. It yields the protein CASSLRRQGAFNGYTF. V is TRBV14 and J is TRBJ1-2, with 10 bases fitting TRBD1. V was clipped by 4 bases and J by 6 bases; unmatched bases: 11. The CDR3 is made up of 16 amino acids. CDR1 is SGHDN and CDR2 is FVKESK in the germline V gene.

The chain employs TRBV4-1 and TRBJ2-7, with 9 bases aligning to TRBD1. Germline CDR1 and CDR2: MGHRA and YSYEKL. With 2 bases clipped from V and 12 bases from J, the junction kept 8 bases outside the gene matches. The CDR3 extends over 13 amino acids. CDR3 in amino acids: CASSQLPGTGRYF. CDR3 coding DNA: TGCGCCAGCAGCCAACTCCCCGGGACAGGGCGGTACTTC.

In DNA form, the CDR3 reads TGTGCCAGTAGTATCCGCTCGGGGGTTGATGGAAACATTCAGTACTTC. Amino acid sequence: CASSIRSGVDGNIQYF. This chain joins TRBV19 and TRBJ2-4, with a weak D call TRBD2 (6 bases). V was pared by 3 bases and J by 6 bases, with 18 bases between. This CDR3 has 16 amino acids. Germline V CDR1 and CDR2: LNHDA, SQIVND (reference sequence).

The chain couples TRBV6-6 to TRBJ2-1; D is possibly TRBD2 (6 bases). Germline V gives CDR1 MNHNY, CDR2 SVGAGI (reference sequence). The germline V and J ends were trimmed by 7 bases and 7 bases, with 17 bases remaining between them. The CDR3 runs 14 residues. DNA of the CDR3: TGTGCCAGCACACCCCGAGTAGCGGAGAATGAGCAGTTCTTC. This codes for CASTPRVAENEQFF.

The V and J genes are TRBV27 and TRBJ1-1; 9 bases line up with TRBD1. This CDR3 contains 13 residues. Germline CDR1 reads MNHEY; CDR2 reads SMNVEV (reference sequence). With 4 bases clipped from V and 3 bases from J, the junction kept 0 bases outside the gene matches. The DNA for the CDR3 is TGTGCCAGCAGTTGGACAGGGGACACTGAAGCTTTCTTT. Protein product: CASSWTGDTEAFF.

The chain links TRBV11-2 to TRBJ1-1; 7 bases map to TRBD1. Per the germline V gene, CDR1 is SGHAT and CDR2 is FQNNGV. The CDR3 extends over 15 amino acids. The V segment lost 1 base and the J segment 3 bases; nucleotides outside the gene matches: 5. In DNA form, the CDR3 reads TGTGCCAGCAGCTTAGGACAGGGACGGCACACTGAAGCTTTCTTT. Its translation is CASSLGQGRHTEAFF.

The chain carries TRBV11-2 and TRBJ1-4, with TRBD1 matching 7 bases. CDR3 length: 13 amino acids. The ends lost 1 base at V and 8 bases at J; junction bases unmatched: 1. Looked up from germline, CDR1 is SGHAT and CDR2 is FQNNGV. The CDR3 sequence is CASSLVQGEKLFF. In DNA form, the CDR3 reads TGTGCCAGCAGCTTAGTACAGGGGGAAAAACTGTTTTTT.

The rearrangement links TRBV4-1 to TRBJ2-3; D remains unclear. The V end lost 3 bases, the J end lost 1 base, and 8 bases lay between the germline ends. Germline values: CDR1 MGHRA, CDR2 YSYEKL. This CDR3 comprises 14 residues. CDR3 sequence (DNA): TGCGCCAGCAGCCAGTTCGAGGGCACAGATACGCAGTATTTT. Encoded protein: CASSQFEGTDTQYF.